The TCR beta chain described here comes from a study of cytomegalovirus exposure and HLA in healthy donors. Study results and caveats: Earlier findings revealed that most TCR beta V segments proved productive either about 87% or about 30% of the time. Another analysis was done later, and it associated 16,951 TCR beta sequences with HLA alleles at 0.05 false discovery rate. Immune exposure was documented only through CMV serostatus.

PCR used 60 Vbeta primers and 13 Jbeta primers. Authors' data handling: In a later analysis, of around 85 million unique beta chains, around 11 million appeared in at least two donors. Only in-frame clones appear in the TCRdb table, and some are missing; sequencing was by immunoSEQ multiplex PCR. D and trimming were read from the DNA, whereas the V and J calls and clone size are those reported in that table. The table has 150,000 to 200,000 clones, approximately 81% seen once. As regards this clone: What it binds is unknown.

The sequencing input was PBMCs. The TCR originated in a woman younger than 35 in good health and CMV-seropositive.

The CDR3 region has the DNA TGTGCCAGCAGTCCCCTCCCCGGGAACTATGGCTACACCTTC. This gives the protein CASSPLPGNYGYTF. The chain links TRBV27 to TRBJ1-2; D is uncertain. Germline values: CDR1 MNHEY, CDR2 SMNVEV (reference sequence). The V end was cut by 5 bases, the J end by 2 bases, with 12 bases between. The CDR3 spans 14 residues.